These T cell receptor beta chains were read from a single sample in a study of shared clonotypes between healthy human individuals. This table comes from immunoSEQ multiplex PCR, and its TCRdb copy is limited to in-frame clones, with some not included. The sample lists 1.6 million or so clones, roughly 97% seen once, with about 1.2% in the top ten. Material: naive CD4+ T cells sorted from blood. The receptors stem from a man aged 30-40 years in good health. Each CDR3 is given without its conserved first and last residue. Each record gives: CDR3 protein, J gene, V gene, D gene. D genes are given only for firm matches.

cdr3_aa: ASSLAGHGYSYEQY
j_call: TRBJ2-7
v_call: TRBV7-6
d_call: -

cdr3_aa: ASRTAAPYEQY
j_call: TRBJ2-7
v_call: TRBV28
d_call: -

cdr3_aa: ASSLTPASGARAGNTIY
j_call: TRBJ1-3
v_call: TRBV5-1
d_call: -

cdr3_aa: ASRTKQGPYEQY
j_call: TRBJ2-7
v_call: TRBV5-6
d_call: TRBD1

cdr3_aa: ASTGEGGTDTQY
j_call: TRBJ2-3
v_call: TRBV28
d_call: -

cdr3_aa: ATSRATGTRDKETQY
j_call: TRBJ2-5
v_call: TRBV15
d_call: TRBD2

cdr3_aa: ASSVGSRSAGVGTDTQY
j_call: TRBJ2-3
v_call: TRBV9
d_call: TRBD2

cdr3_aa: ASSSTEAF
j_call: TRBJ1-1
v_call: TRBV7-9
d_call: -

cdr3_aa: ASSEGTGNQPQH
j_call: TRBJ1-5
v_call: TRBV2
d_call: TRBD1

cdr3_aa: ASSLVGDTQY
j_call: TRBJ2-3
v_call: TRBV7-8
d_call: -

cdr3_aa: ASSEIDGRYGYT
j_call: TRBJ1-2
v_call: TRBV9
d_call: -

cdr3_aa: ASSESRGRLPGELF
j_call: TRBJ2-2
v_call: TRBV10-1
d_call: TRBD1

cdr3_aa: ASSLRGIHGYT
j_call: TRBJ1-2
v_call: TRBV7-9
d_call: -

cdr3_aa: ASSPTGVGANVLT
j_call: TRBJ2-6
v_call: TRBV19
d_call: TRBD1

cdr3_aa: ASQPGPAGTGELF
j_call: TRBJ2-2
v_call: TRBV9
d_call: -

cdr3_aa: ASSKRPLWTEEPKNIQY
j_call: TRBJ2-4
v_call: TRBV21-1
d_call: -

cdr3_aa: ASSKGQGAVTGELF
j_call: TRBJ2-2
v_call: TRBV11-3
d_call: TRBD1

cdr3_aa: ASSDRQETQY
j_call: TRBJ2-5
v_call: TRBV6-4
d_call: -

cdr3_aa: ASSLEQGARNQPQH
j_call: TRBJ1-5
v_call: TRBV28
d_call: TRBD1

cdr3_aa: ASSAGTANTGELF
j_call: TRBJ2-2
v_call: TRBV11-3
d_call: -

cdr3_aa: ASSPPGVESNEQF
j_call: TRBJ2-1
v_call: TRBV11-2
d_call: -

cdr3_aa: ASGLEGRATEAF
j_call: TRBJ1-1
v_call: TRBV12-5
d_call: -

cdr3_aa: ASSLGPETPSSYNEQF
j_call: TRBJ2-1
v_call: TRBV11-3
d_call: -

cdr3_aa: ASSLGDRAAYEQY
j_call: TRBJ2-7
v_call: TRBV5-1
d_call: TRBD1

cdr3_aa: AWSRLGTGSGNTIY
j_call: TRBJ1-3
v_call: TRBV30
d_call: -

cdr3_aa: ASSFGGLLETQY
j_call: TRBJ2-5
v_call: TRBV5-1
d_call: -

cdr3_aa: ASKGGTGYTGELF
j_call: TRBJ2-2
v_call: TRBV5-1
d_call: -

cdr3_aa: ASSYSLAQQETQY
j_call: TRBJ2-5
v_call: TRBV6-5
d_call: TRBD2

cdr3_aa: ASSPLAGGSYEQY
j_call: TRBJ2-7
v_call: TRBV18
d_call: TRBD2

cdr3_aa: ASSTGTGSNQPQH
j_call: TRBJ1-5
v_call: TRBV5-1
d_call: TRBD1

cdr3_aa: ASTGSSNEQF
j_call: TRBJ2-1
v_call: TRBV2
d_call: -

cdr3_aa: ASSPRGQENYEQY
j_call: TRBJ2-7
v_call: TRBV28
d_call: TRBD1

cdr3_aa: ASSLFSGGGTTPSEQF
j_call: TRBJ2-1
v_call: TRBV27
d_call: -

cdr3_aa: ASSLATGADIQY
j_call: TRBJ2-4
v_call: TRBV5-4
d_call: -

cdr3_aa: ASSRTGSYEQY
j_call: TRBJ2-7
v_call: TRBV27
d_call: TRBD1

cdr3_aa: ASSRVVGQVYEQY
j_call: TRBJ2-7
v_call: TRBV7-2
d_call: TRBD1

cdr3_aa: ASSETGAQETQY
j_call: TRBJ2-5
v_call: TRBV25-1
d_call: -

cdr3_aa: ASSLVGSGTEAF
j_call: TRBJ1-1
v_call: TRBV5-1
d_call: -

cdr3_aa: ASSLPRAPYEQY
j_call: TRBJ2-7
v_call: TRBV7-9
d_call: -

cdr3_aa: ASSLASGISYNEQF
j_call: TRBJ2-1
v_call: TRBV5-1
d_call: -

cdr3_aa: ASRARSDEQF
j_call: TRBJ2-1
v_call: TRBV6-5
d_call: -

cdr3_aa: AIKRDLTGELF
j_call: TRBJ2-2
v_call: TRBV10-3
d_call: -

cdr3_aa: ASSPGLLGGYFNEQF
j_call: TRBJ2-1
v_call: TRBV5-1
d_call: -

cdr3_aa: ASSLWTGYGYT
j_call: TRBJ1-2
v_call: TRBV5-1
d_call: TRBD1

cdr3_aa: ASSPPGGRATGELF
j_call: TRBJ2-2
v_call: TRBV18
d_call: TRBD2

cdr3_aa: ASSPLGSPTDTQY
j_call: TRBJ2-3
v_call: TRBV18
d_call: -

cdr3_aa: ASSLISGRGDTQY
j_call: TRBJ2-3
v_call: TRBV7-3
d_call: -

cdr3_aa: ASREGETQY
j_call: TRBJ2-5
v_call: TRBV7-9
d_call: -

cdr3_aa: ASSLALASNVANEQF
j_call: TRBJ2-1
v_call: TRBV18
d_call: -

cdr3_aa: ASSDGTDTGELF
j_call: TRBJ2-2
v_call: TRBV5-1
d_call: TRBD1

cdr3_aa: AITTASYEQY
j_call: TRBJ2-7
v_call: TRBV10-3
d_call: -